Detailed here is one T cell receptor (beta chain). Its antigen is unknown. TRB rearrangements were amplified by multiplex PCR with BIOMED2 TRB-A/B primers. Via MiXCR, TCRdb re-called the multiplex PCR reads, giving one row per CDR3 protein. The sample shows 15,000 to 20,000 distinct CDR3 sequences, approximately 30% of them seen only once. J lost 7 bases, V lost 5 bases, and 9 bases had no gene match. The CDR3 is made up of 14 amino acids. Germline V gene data show CDR1 as SGHAT and CDR2 as FQDESV (reference sequence). The sample originates from a study of T and B cells in COVID-19 patients. Study in general: Blood was sampled from COVID-19 patients who were either actively infected or recovered. At median age 34 years, recovered patients were younger than active-infection patients at about 72. Of over 19 active-infection patients, over 9 were critically ill with mechanical ventilation or extracorporeal membrane oxygenation. Study-level findings and limits: Symptomatic-phase blood samples from mildly ill patients and early samples from severe cases were scarce.

Blood genomic DNA input for TRB amplification was roughly 250-550 ng. Sample: blood. The sequence came from a human donor who had recovered from COVID-19. This chain uses TRBV11-1 with TRBJ1-2, with 8 bases that match TRBD1. CDR3 sequence reads: CASSPTGTGSGYTF. CDR3 DNA sequence: TGTGCCAGCAGCCCGACCGGGACAGGAAGTGGCTACACCTTC.